Following are 21 T cell receptor beta chains from one sample sequenced in a study of cytomegalovirus exposure and HLA in healthy donors. The PCR contained 60 Vbeta and 13 Jbeta primers. Data came from immunoSEQ multiplex PCR; TCRdb stores just in-frame clones and leaves some out. This table has fewer than 250,000 clones, roughly 77% appearing once. Sequenced: PBMCs. These TCRs come from a woman between 45 and 60 years old in good health and CMV-seronegative.

V usage is TRBV2 and J usage is TRBJ1-1; D unclear. V was cut by 4 bases and J by 1 base, with 10 bases left in between. The CDR3 consists of 14 residues. Germline lookup yields CDR1 SNHLY and CDR2 FYNNEI. The CDR3 loop is CASSAKLGNTEAFF. The CDR3 DNA sequence: TGTGCCAGCAGTGCAAAGCTCGGGAACACTGAAGCTTTCTTT.

A remark on this clone: The conserved closing phenylalanine or tryptophan is absent in this CDR3, likely reflecting a read error. V gene TRBV28 combines with J gene TRBJ1-2, with 9 nucleotides matching TRBD1. The length of the CDR3 is 14 residues. The V gene end was trimmed by 5 bases and the J gene end by 4 bases; junction bases not matched to a gene: 5. The germline gives CDR1 MDHEN, CDR2 SYDVKM. The CDR3 DNA reads as TGTGCCAGCAGTGGAACAGGGGGCGGCTATGGCTACACCCTC. It specifies CASSGTGGGYGYTL.

Only one count was recorded for this clone. The chain employs TRBV7-2 and TRBJ2-1, with a possible D match to TRBD1 (6 bases). With 7 bases removed from V and 9 bases from J, the gap between germline ends came to 19 bases. The CDR3 runs to 14 residues. CDR1 is SGHTA, CDR2 FQGNSA, per germline. The CDR3, as DNA: TGTGCCAGCATTTTACAAGGGGGTGTTGGTGAGCAGTTCTTC. Residues: CASILQGGVGEQFF.

The J gene is TRBJ1-5, the V gene TRBV19; 7 bases fit TRBD1. The CDR3 loop spans 15 amino acids. The trim removed 7 bases at V and 12 bases at J, leaving 18 bases unmatched. From germline, CDR1 is LNHDA and CDR2 SQIVND (reference sequence). This CDR3 reads CASTPPGRGLRNQHF. The CDR3 DNA reads as TGTGCCAGTACCCCCCCCGGTAGGGGGCTTCGGAACCAGCATTTT.

This clone has only one observation. The gene calls are TRBV19 and TRBJ1-2, with 7 bases lining up with TRBD1. CDR3 length: 15 residues. Germline V gene data show CDR1 as LNHDA and CDR2 as SQIVND (reference sequence). The ends lost 9 bases at V and 2 bases at J; junction bases unmatched: 12. The CDR3 reads CASKDRGQQNYGYTF. CDR3 nucleotides: TGTGCCAGCAAAGACCGGGGACAGCAGAACTATGGCTACACCTTC.

The chain is built from TRBV6-5 and TRBJ1-6; 7 bases fit TRBD1. Trimming removed 7 bases from V and 10 bases from J; junction bases left unmatched: 10. Germline assignment: CDR1 MNHEY and CDR2 SVGAGI. This CDR3 contains 14 residues. The CDR3 loop is CASTSTGRRSPLHF. Written as DNA, the CDR3 is TGTGCCAGCACCTCGACAGGGAGAAGGTCACCCCTCCACTTT.

This rearrangement joins TRBV21-1 to TRBJ2-1; TRBD2, the table's D call, was not compared with the DNA. TRBV21-1 is designated a pseudogene. The CDR3 consists of 19 residues. The CDR3 region has the DNA TGTGCCAGCAGCAAAGCGCGGCTAGCGGGAGCCCCCTCCTACAATGAGCAGTTCTTC. It yields the protein CASSKARLAGAPSYNEQFF.

The rearrangement joins TRBV6-1 to TRBJ1-2; TRBD1 might be the D (5 bases). The V gene lost 2 bases and the J gene lost 2 bases, with 15 bases spanning the gap. The germline gives CDR1 MNHNS, CDR2 SASEGT. The CDR3 totals 16 residues. The CDR3, as DNA: TGTGCCAGCAGTGAATATATCGGCAGGGCGAACTATGGCTACACCTTC. This sequence encodes CASSEYIGRANYGYTF.

V gene TRBV6-6 combines with J gene TRBJ2-2; D might be TRBD2 (6 bases). This CDR3 has 16 residues. Between the trimmed V and J ends, which lost 3 bases and 5 bases, there was a span of 16 bases. The germline gives CDR1 MNHNY, CDR2 SVGAGI (reference sequence). The CDR3 sequence is CASSYGVPRGTGELFF. DNA of the CDR3: TGTGCCAGCAGTTATGGGGTTCCCCGGGGGACCGGGGAGCTGTTTTTT.

CDR3 amino acids: CASSQDRVSYEQYF. Written as DNA, the CDR3 is TGCGCCAGCAGCCAAGACAGGGTCTCCTACGAGCAGTACTTC. The genes are TRBV4-3 and TRBJ2-7; tentatively, D is TRBD1 (5 bases). Germline assignment: CDR1 LGHNA and CDR2 YSLEER. There are 14 residues in the CDR3. The ends were cut back, 0 bases at V and 0 bases at J, with 6 bases in the middle.

The chain couples TRBV4-2 to TRBJ1-2, with D perhaps TRBD1 (6 bases). Germline assignment: CDR1 LGHNA and CDR2 YNFKEQ. The V gene lost 1 base and the J gene lost 1 base, with 7 bases spanning the gap. The CDR3 sequence is 14 residues long. The CDR3 region has the DNA TGTGCCAGCAGCCAAGGGACAGTTAACTATGGCTACACCTTC. Amino acids: CASSQGTVNYGYTF.

The chain combines TRBV7-2 with TRBJ2-7; D is perhaps TRBD1 (6 bases). The CDR3 spans 16 residues. The V and J ends lost 5 bases and 5 bases respectively, with 22 bases between them. CDR1 is SGHTA, CDR2 FQGNSA, per germline. As DNA, the CDR3 is TGTGCCAGCAGCCCACCCGGACTTACGCAGGGGAACGAGCAGTACTTC. Translating gives CASSPPGLTQGNEQYF.

CDR3 in DNA: TGTGCCAGCAGCCTGCGGGGGGGCCAAGATACGCAGTATTTT. This translates into CASSLRGGQDTQYF. This chain links TRBV9 with TRBJ2-3; 9 nucleotides line up with TRBD2. CDR1 and CDR2 from the germline V gene are SGDLS and YYNGEE. Trimming removed 4 bases from V and 5 bases from J; junction bases left unmatched: 5. This CDR3 is 14 amino acids long.

The rearrangement links TRBV19 to TRBJ1-1; 7 bases match TRBD1. The CDR3 totals 13 residues. V dropped 11 bases and J dropped 3; count of bases not matched to a gene: 9. Germline V CDR1 and CDR2: LNHDA, SQIVND (reference sequence). As DNA, the CDR3 is TGTGCCCGAAAAGACAGGGCTGACACTGAAGCTTTCTTT. Amino acids: CARKDRADTEAFF.

The V and J genes are TRBV7-9 and TRBJ2-3; D is possibly TRBD1 or TRBD2 (5 bases each). The ends were cut back, 5 bases at V and 2 bases at J, with 14 bases in the middle. CDR3 length: 15 amino acids. Germline lookup yields CDR1 SEHNR and CDR2 FQNEAQ (reference sequence). CDR3 sequence reads: CASSLGLGPTDTQYF. CDR3 in DNA: TGTGCCAGCAGCCTAGGACTGGGGCCCACAGATACGCAGTATTTT.

This clone occurred a few times. The chain has TRBV2 and TRBJ1-2, with 8 bases matching TRBD1. The CDR3 is 14 residues long. V trimming: 5 bases; J trimming: 6 bases; junction bases outside the gene matches: 8. CDR1 is SNHLY, CDR2 FYNNEI, per germline. CDR3 amino acids: CASSSWTGQDGYTF. CDR3 DNA sequence: TGTGCCAGCAGTTCTTGGACAGGGCAGGATGGCTACACCTTC.

This clone was seen only a few times. The chain uses TRBV7-9 and TRBJ1-6, with D hard to call. The CDR3 extends over 13 amino acids. Trimming removed 5 bases from V and 4 bases from J, with 6 bases in between. Germline lookup yields CDR1 SEHNR and CDR2 FQNEAQ (reference sequence). The CDR3 sequence: CASSALYNSPLHF. CDR3 nucleotide sequence: TGTGCCAGCAGCGCCCTATATAATTCACCCCTCCACTTT.

This clone was observed once. The gene calls are TRBV18 and TRBJ2-3; 8 nucleotides agree with TRBD1. CDR1 is KGHSH, CDR2 LQKENI, per germline. The V gene end was trimmed by 2 bases and the J gene end by 3 bases; junction bases not matched to a gene: 7. The CDR3 contains 16 residues. CDR3 sequence reads: CASSPNLGQVTDTQYF. In nucleotides, the CDR3 is TGTGCCAGCTCACCAAACTTGGGACAGGTGACAGATACGCAGTATTTT.

The V gene is TRBV18, the J gene TRBJ2-5; D gene unclear. The end of the DNA is better explained by TRBJ2-7, so the J call may be wrong. The CDR3 loop spans 14 amino acids. Germline lookup yields CDR1 KGHSH and CDR2 LQKENI. For the CDR3, the DNA is TGTGCCAGCTCACCGGTTGCTCAACCCTACGAGCAGTACTTC. This encodes CASSPVAQPYEQYF.

The chain combines TRBV13 with TRBJ1-2; 12 bases line up with TRBD1. The junction had 1 base not matched to a gene; V was cut back by 0 bases and J by 2 bases. Germline CDR1 is PRHDT and CDR2 is FYEKMQ (reference sequence). The CDR3 loop spans 16 amino acids. DNA for the CDR3: TGTGCCAGCAGCTTAGGAGGGACAGGGGGCAACTATGGCTACACCTTC. Encoded protein: CASSLGGTGGNYGYTF.

The chain uses TRBV7-3 and TRBJ1-1, with D hard to call. Germline lookup yields CDR1 SGHTA and CDR2 FQGTGA. The V end lost 2 bases, the J end lost 5 bases, and 12 bases lay between the germline ends. The CDR3 totals 14 residues. CDR3 sequence reads: CASSLEVRGTEAFF. The CDR3 bases are TGTGCCAGCAGCTTAGAAGTGCGGGGTACTGAAGCTTTCTTT.